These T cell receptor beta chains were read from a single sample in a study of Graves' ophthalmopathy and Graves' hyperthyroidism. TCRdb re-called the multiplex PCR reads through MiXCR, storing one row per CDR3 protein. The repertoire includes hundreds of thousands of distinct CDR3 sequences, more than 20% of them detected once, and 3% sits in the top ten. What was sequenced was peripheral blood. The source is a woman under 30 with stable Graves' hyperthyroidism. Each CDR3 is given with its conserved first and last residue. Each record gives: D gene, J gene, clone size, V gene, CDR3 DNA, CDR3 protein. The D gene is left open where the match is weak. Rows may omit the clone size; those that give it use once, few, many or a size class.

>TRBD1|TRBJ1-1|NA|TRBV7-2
TGTGCCAGCAGCCGAACAGGGGGCGAGTCATCTTTCTTT
CASSRTGGESSFF
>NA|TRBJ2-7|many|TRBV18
TGTGCCAGCTCACCGGACCTTCCCTACGAGCAGTACTTC
CASSPDLPYEQYF
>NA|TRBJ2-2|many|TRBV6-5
TGTGCCAGCAGTTACCTTTGGAGAAAGACAGTGGATTTCTGGGTTGTGGCCGGGGAGCTGTTTTTT
CASSYLWRKTVDFWVVAGELFF
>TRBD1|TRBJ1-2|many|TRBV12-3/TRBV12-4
TGTGCCAGCAGTGTCCTTGTGGGGACAGGCGCTTATGGCTACACCTTC
CASSVLVGTGAYGYTF
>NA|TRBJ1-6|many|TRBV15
TGTGCCACCAGCAGAGATCTTGCCGAGACGGGGAATTCACCCCTCCACTTT
CATSRDLAETGNSPLHF
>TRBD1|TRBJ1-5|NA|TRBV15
TGTGCCACCAGCAGAAGGACAGGGAATCAGCCCCAGCATTTT
CATSRRTGNQPQHF
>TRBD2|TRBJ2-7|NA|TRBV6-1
TGTGCCAGCAGTGCCCGTTTCGGGGGGGCGGACGAGCAGTACTTC
CASSARFGGADEQYF
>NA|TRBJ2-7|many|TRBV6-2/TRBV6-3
TGTGCCAGCAGTTATGACGCAGGGCTCGAGCAGTACTTC
CASSYDAGLEQYF
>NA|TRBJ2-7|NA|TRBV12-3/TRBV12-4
TGTGCCAGCAGCCGAGCGGTTTCCTACGATCAGTACTTC
CASSRAVSYDQYF
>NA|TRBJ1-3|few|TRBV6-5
TGTGCCAGCATTGACTGGAGCTCTGGAAACACCATATATTTT
CASIDWSSGNTIYF
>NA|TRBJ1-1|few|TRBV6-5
TGTGCCAGCAGTTACTTTGCCTCGGCGGGGCCGGGAACTGAAGCTTTCTTT
CASSYFASAGPGTEAFF
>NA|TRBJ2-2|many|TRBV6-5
TGTGCCAGCAGTTACGCCCGCTCGACCGGGGAGCTGTTTTTT
CASSYARSTGELFF
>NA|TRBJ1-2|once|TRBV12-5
TGTGCTAGTGGAGCCGACGGCTTCTATGGCTACACCTTC
CASGADGFYGYTF